This T cell receptor beta chain was recorded in a study of T cells after yellow fever vaccination. General study findings and limits: Weaker in magnitude, the secondary response showed a faster peak on day 5 versus 15.

The V gene lost 1 base and the J gene lost 8 bases, with 11 bases spanning the gap. This CDR3 comprises 13 residues. Germline lookup yields CDR1 SEHNR and CDR2 FQNEAQ (reference sequence). TCR cDNA was made by 5'RACE template switching, adding a universal primer site and UMIs. TCRdb reprocessed the 5' RACE reads via MiXCR and lists one record per CDR3 protein. This sample has around 310,000 distinct CDR3 sequences, with about 9.5% found just once. This clonotype was recorded a few times. Its antigen remains unknown. The V and J genes are TRBV7-9 and TRBJ1-2; the D is unclear. This clonotype originated in a man aged 18 to 29 who received the YFV17D yellow fever vaccine. Sequences were derived from PBMCs, sampled on the day of the first yellow fever vaccination. Written as DNA, the CDR3 is TGTGCCAGCAGCTTAGTGGTTTTCGGAGGCTACACCTTC. Its translation is CASSLVVFGGYTF.